The present T cell receptor beta chain was sequenced within a study of cytomegalovirus exposure and HLA in healthy donors. Study overall: Unique TCRs numbering approximately 81 million, obtained from HLA-typed donors, made up an early data release.

In nominal health when sampled, donors likely had unrecorded immune exposures nonetheless. The germline V gene encodes CDR1 MNHNS and CDR2 SASEGT. With 0 bases clipped from V and 7 bases from J, the junction kept 10 bases outside the gene matches. The CDR3 extends over 17 amino acids. Primers: 60 Vbeta forward and 13 Jbeta reverse. The repertoire was sequenced with immunoSEQ multiplex PCR; TCRdb's copy has only in-frame clones and lacks some. The sample has roughly 150,000 clones; roughly four fifths are singletons. The sequenced sample was PBMCs. The sequence derives from a middle-aged man in good health and CMV-seronegative. This chain uses TRBV6-1 with TRBJ2-4, with 9 bases matching TRBD2. CDR3 sequence: CASSEAGRGRAGNIQYF. The CDR3 nucleotides read TGTGCCAGCAGTGAAGCAGGCCGCGGGAGGGCCGGGAACATTCAGTACTTC.